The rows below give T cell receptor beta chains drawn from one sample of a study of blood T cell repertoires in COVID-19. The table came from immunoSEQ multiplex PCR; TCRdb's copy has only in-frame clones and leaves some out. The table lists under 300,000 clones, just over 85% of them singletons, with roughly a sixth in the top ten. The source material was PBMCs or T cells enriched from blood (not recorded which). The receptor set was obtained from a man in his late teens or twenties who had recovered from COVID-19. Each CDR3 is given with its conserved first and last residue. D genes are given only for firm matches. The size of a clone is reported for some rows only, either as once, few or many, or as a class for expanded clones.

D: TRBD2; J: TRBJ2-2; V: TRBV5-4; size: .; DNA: TGTGCCAGCAGCCGCCTAGCGGGAGATTCCGGGGAGCTGTTTTTT; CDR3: CASSRLAGDSGELFF
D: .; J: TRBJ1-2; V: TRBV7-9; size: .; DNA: TGTGCCAGCAGCCCCAACAGGGAACTACCTATTAACTATGGCTACACCTTC; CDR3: CASSPNRELPINYGYTF
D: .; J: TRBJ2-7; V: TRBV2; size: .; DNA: TGTGCCAGCAGTGAGTTGAGCTACGAGCAGTACTTC; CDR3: CASSELSYEQYF
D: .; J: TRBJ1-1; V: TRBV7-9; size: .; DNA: TGTGCCAGCAGCTTTTCGGGGTTGTCAGCTTTCTTT; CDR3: CASSFSGLSAFF
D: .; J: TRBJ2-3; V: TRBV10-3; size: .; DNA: TGTGCCATCAGTGACCCGACTTCGAGCGCAGATACGCAGTATTTT; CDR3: CAISDPTSSADTQYF
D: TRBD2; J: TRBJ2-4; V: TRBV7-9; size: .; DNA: TGTGCCAGCAGCTTAGTCCGGACTAGCGGAAACATTCAGTACTTC; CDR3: CASSLVRTSGNIQYF
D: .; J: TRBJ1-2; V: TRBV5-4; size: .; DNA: TGTGCCAGCAGCCCCGGCGGGCTAGACTACTATGGCTACACCTTC; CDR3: CASSPGGLDYYGYTF
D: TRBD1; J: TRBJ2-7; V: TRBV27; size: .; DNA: TGTGCCAGCAGACCTGGGACAGGGGGGTACGAGCAGTACTTC; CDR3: CASRPGTGGYEQYF
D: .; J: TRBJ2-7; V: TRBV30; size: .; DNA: TGTGCCTGGAGCAGGGGCCCCTACGAGCAGTACTTC; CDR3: CAWSRGPYEQYF
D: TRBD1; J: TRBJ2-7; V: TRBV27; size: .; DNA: TGTGCCAGCCCTTGCGAGTACAGGGGAACCTACGAGCAGTACTTC; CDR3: CASPCEYRGTYEQYF
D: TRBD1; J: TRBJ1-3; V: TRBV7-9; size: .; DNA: TGTGCCAGCAGGACCGCAGGGGGCCGTGGAAACACCATATATTTT; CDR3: CASRTAGGRGNTIYF
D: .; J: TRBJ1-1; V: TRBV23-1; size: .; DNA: TGCGCCAGCAGTCAAATCAGGGAAAACACTGAAGCTTTCTTT; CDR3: CASSQIRENTEAFF
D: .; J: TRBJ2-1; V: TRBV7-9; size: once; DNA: TGTGCCAGCACCCGGAGGGACAGTAGCTTTTACAATGAGCAGTTCTTC; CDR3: CASTRRDSSFYNEQFF
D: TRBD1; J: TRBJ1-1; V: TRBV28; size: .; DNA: TGTGCCAGCAGGAAGACAGGGGGAAGTAGAGCTTTCTTT; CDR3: CASRKTGGSRAFF
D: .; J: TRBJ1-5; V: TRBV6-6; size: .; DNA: TGTGCCAGCGAACAGGCCAATCAGCCCCAGCATTTT; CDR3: CASEQANQPQHF
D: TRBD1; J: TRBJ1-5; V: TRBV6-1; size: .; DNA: TGTGCCAGCAGCCGGGGGACAGGGCCCAATCAGCCCCAGCATTTT; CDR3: CASSRGTGPNQPQHF
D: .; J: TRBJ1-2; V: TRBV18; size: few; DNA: TGTGCCAGCTCACCAATGGGCGAATCCACCTTC; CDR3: CASSPMGESTF
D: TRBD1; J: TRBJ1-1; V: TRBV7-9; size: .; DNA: TGTGCCAGCAGCGGGACAGTTGAAGCTTTCTTT; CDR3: CASSGTVEAFF
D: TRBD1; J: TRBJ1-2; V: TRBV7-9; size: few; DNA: TGTGCCAGCAGCTTAGAAGGGACAGGGGGCGCACACTATGGCTACACCTTC; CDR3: CASSLEGTGGAHYGYTF
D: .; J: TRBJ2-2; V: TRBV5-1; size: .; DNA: TGCGCCAGCAGCTTGGTTGACAACGGGGAGCTGTTTTTT; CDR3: CASSLVDNGELFF
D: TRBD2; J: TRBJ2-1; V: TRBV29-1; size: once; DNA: TGCAGCTCGGTAGCGGGGGTATACAATGAGCAGTTCTTC; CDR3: CSSVAGVYNEQFF
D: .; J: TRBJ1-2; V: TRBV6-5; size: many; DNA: TGTGCCACCTTCGCCCTTCGGGGGATGCATGGCTACACCTTC; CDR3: CATFALRGMHGYTF
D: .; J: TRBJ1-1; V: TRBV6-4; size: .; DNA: TGTGCCAGCAGTGACTCCTCCGAGCCTAACACTGAAGCTTTCTTT; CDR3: CASSDSSEPNTEAFF
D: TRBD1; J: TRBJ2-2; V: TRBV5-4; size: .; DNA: TGTGCCAGCAGCTTACAGGGGACCGGGGAGCTGTTTTTT; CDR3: CASSLQGTGELFF
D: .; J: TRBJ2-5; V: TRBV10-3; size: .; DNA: TGTGCCAGCCACCGGGACACCCAAGAGACCCAGTACTTC; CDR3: CASHRDTQETQYF
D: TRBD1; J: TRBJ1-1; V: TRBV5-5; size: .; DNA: TGTGCCAGCAGCTGGACAGGGGGGAACACTGAAGCTTTCTTT; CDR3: CASSWTGGNTEAFF
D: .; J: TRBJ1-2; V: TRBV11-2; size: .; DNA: TGTGCCAGCAGCTTAGGAGGCTTAGGTGGCTACACCTTC; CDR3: CASSLGGLGGYTF
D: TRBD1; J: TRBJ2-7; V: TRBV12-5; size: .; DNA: TGTGCTAGTGGTCAACAGGGGGTAGCCTACGAGCAGTACTTC; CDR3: CASGQQGVAYEQYF
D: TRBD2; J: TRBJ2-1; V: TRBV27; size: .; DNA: TGTGCCAGCAGTCCGAAGGGACTAGCGGAGTACAATGAGCAGTTCTTC; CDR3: CASSPKGLAEYNEQFF
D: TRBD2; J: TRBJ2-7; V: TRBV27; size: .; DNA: TGTGCCAGCAGTTTAGGGGGGGGTGGCGAGCAGTACTTC; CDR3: CASSLGGGGEQYF
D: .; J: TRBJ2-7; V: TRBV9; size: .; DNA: TGTGCCAGCAGCGTAGAAGGTCGACAGGCAATCCACGAGCAGTACTTC; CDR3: CASSVEGRQAIHEQYF
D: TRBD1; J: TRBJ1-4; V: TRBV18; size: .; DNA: TGTGCCAGCTCACTCCGACAGGGGGGTAATGAAAAACTGTTTTTT; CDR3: CASSLRQGGNEKLFF
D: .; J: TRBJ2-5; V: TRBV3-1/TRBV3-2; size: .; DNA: TGTGCCAGCAGTCTGGCGGTTGAGACCCAGTACTTC; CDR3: CASSLAVETQYF
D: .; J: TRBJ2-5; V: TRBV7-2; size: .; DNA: TGTGCCAGCAGCTTCTCCAGGGTGGAGGAGACCCAGTACTTC; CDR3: CASSFSRVEETQYF
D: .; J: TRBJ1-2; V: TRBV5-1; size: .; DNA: TGCGCCAGCAGCTCGGTGGTCCCCTCAGGTGGCTACACCTTC; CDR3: CASSSVVPSGGYTF
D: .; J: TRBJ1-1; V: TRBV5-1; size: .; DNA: TGCGCCAGCAGCTTTGACTCCCCGAACACTGAAGCTTTCTTT; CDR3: CASSFDSPNTEAFF
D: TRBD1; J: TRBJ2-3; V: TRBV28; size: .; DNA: TGTGCCAGCAGTTTAATTTGGGGGACAGGGTGGGACACAGATACGCAGTATTTT; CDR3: CASSLIWGTGWDTDTQYF
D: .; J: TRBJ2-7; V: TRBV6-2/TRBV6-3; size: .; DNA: TGTGCCAGCAGCCCAGCCGACTACGAGCAGTACTTC; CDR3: CASSPADYEQYF
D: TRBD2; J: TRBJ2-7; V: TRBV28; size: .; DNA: TGTGCCAGCAGTTTACCCGGACTAGCGGGAGGGCGATACGAGCAGTACTTC; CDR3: CASSLPGLAGGRYEQYF
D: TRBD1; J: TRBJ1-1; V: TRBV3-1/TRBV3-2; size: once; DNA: TGTGCCAGCAGCCAGACAGGGGCTAGGAACACTGAAGCTTTCTTT; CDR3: CASSQTGARNTEAFF
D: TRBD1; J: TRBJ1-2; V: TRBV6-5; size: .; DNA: TGTGCCAGCAGTTCCCATCTCACAGGGGACGGGGGCTACACCTTC; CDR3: CASSSHLTGDGGYTF
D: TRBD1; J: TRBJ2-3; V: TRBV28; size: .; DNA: TGTGCCAGCAGCTATTCAGGGGGCATCGGCACAGATACGCAGTATTTT; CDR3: CASSYSGGIGTDTQYF
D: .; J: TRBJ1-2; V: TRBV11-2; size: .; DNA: TGTGCCAGCAGCTTAGATCCCAGGGCCCTCTATGGCTACACCTTC; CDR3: CASSLDPRALYGYTF
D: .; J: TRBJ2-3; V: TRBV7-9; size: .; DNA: TGTGCCAGCAGCCCGGCCGGACTAGGGGGAGGTACGCAGTATTTT; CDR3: CASSPAGLGGGTQYF
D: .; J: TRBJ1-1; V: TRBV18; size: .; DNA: TGTGCCAGCTCAGAGCGGCTCAGCTCAACTGAAGCTTTCTTT; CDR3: CASSERLSSTEAFF
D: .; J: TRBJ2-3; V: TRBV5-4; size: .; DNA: TGTGCCAGCAGCTCTAGTGGGACTAGCACAGATACGCAGTATTTT; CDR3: CASSSSGTSTDTQYF
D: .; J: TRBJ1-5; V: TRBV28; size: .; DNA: TGTGCCAGCAGTTTCAGTAATCAGCCCCAGCATTTT; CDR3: CASSFSNQPQHF
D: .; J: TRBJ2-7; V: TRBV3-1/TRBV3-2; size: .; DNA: TGTGCCAGCAGCCATAACTACGAGCAGTACTTC; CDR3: CASSHNYEQYF
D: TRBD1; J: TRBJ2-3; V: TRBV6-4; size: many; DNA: TGTGCCAGCAGTGACTCGAGGGGACAGGGTTCAGATACGCAGTATTTT; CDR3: CASSDSRGQGSDTQYF
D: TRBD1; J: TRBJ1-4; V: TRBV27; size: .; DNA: TGTGCCAGCAGTTTAACAGGGGCGATCGGTGAAAAACTGTTTTTT; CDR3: CASSLTGAIGEKLFF
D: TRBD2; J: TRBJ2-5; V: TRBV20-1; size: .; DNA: TGCAGTGCTAGTGCTCCCGGGACTAGCGGATTTCAAGAGACCCAGTACTTC; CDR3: CSASAPGTSGFQETQYF
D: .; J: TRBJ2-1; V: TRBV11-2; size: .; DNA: TGTGCCAGCAGCTCCACAGGGCCCGTCTACAATGAGCAGTTCTTC; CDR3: CASSSTGPVYNEQFF
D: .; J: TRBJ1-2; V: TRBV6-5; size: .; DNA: TGTGCCAGCACCCGGAAGGGGGTCGAAGGCTACACCTTC; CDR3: CASTRKGVEGYTF